This T cell receptor beta chain was captured in a study of shared clonotypes between healthy human individuals. In germline, CDR1 is SGHTA, CDR2 FQGNSA. The CDR3 is made up of 17 amino acids. Unmatched junction bases numbered 15, after V lost 5 bases and J lost 5 bases. A remark on this clone: Its specificity is unknown.

Method: immunoSEQ multiplex PCR; TCRdb's copy keeps in-frame clones and lacks some. The table includes some 470,000 clones, approximately 80% detected once. Whole-study results and caveats: Only blood was sampled, and tissue TCR repertoires likely differ from blood ones.

This TCR was recovered from a woman aged 40 to 50 in good health. Some clones in this sample may be carry-over from other donors' samples. The chain combines TRBV7-2 with TRBJ2-7; 10 positions agree with TRBD1. Source material: PBMCs. The CDR3 protein is CASSPTGGAFHLDEQYF. The DNA of the CDR3 is TGTGCCAGCAGCCCGACAGGGGGCGCGTTTCATCTAGACGAGCAGTACTTC.